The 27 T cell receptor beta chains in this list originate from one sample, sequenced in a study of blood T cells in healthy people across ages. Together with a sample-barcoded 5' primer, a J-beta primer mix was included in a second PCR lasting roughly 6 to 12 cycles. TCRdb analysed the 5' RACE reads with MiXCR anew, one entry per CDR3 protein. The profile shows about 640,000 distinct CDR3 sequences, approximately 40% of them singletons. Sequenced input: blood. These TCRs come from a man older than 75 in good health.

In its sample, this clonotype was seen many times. CDR3: CASSRTGTEYEQYF. CDR3 nucleotide sequence: TGTGCCAGCAGCCGGACCGGGACAGAGTACGAGCAGTACTTC. The chain uses TRBV13 and TRBJ2-7; 7 nucleotides line up with TRBD1. V dropped 5 bases and J dropped 4; count of bases not matched to a gene: 8. The CDR3 has 14 amino acids. In germline, CDR1 is PRHDT, CDR2 FYEKMQ (reference sequence). The whole variable domain, remainder taken from reference TRBV13 and TRBJ2-7, is AAGVIQSPRHLIKEKRETATLKCYPIPRHDTVYWYQQGPGQDPQFLISFYEKMQSDKGSIPDRFSAQQFSDYHSELNMSSLELGDSALYFCASSRTGTEYEQYFGPGTRLTVT.

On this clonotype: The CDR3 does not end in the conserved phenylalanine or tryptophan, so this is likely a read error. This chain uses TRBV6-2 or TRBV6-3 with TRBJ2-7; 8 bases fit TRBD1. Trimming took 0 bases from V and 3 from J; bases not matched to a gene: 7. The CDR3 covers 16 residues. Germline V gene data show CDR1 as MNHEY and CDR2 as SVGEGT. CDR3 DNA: TGTGCCAGCAGTTACTCGCCCGGGACAGGCCGCTACGAGCAGTACTTA. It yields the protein CASSYSPGTGRYEQYL.

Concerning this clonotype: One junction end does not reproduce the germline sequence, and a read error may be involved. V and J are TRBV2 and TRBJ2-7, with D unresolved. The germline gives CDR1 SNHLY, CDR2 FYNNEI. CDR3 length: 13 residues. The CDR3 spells CAISSQLSYEQYF. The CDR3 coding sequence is TGTGCCATCAGTTCCCAACTTAGCTACGAGCAGTACTTC.

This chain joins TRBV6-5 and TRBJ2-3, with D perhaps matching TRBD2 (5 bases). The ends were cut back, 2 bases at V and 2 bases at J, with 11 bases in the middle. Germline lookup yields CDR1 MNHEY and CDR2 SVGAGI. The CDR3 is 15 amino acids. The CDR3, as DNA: TGTGCCAGCAGTTACCAGCCGGGGAACACAGATACGCAGTATTTT. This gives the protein CASSYQPGNTDTQYF.

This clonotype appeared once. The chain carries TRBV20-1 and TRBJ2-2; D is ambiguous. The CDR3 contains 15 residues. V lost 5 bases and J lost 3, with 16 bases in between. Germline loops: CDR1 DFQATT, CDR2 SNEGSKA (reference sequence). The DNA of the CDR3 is TGCAGTGCTGCGGATAGGACGACCCACACCGGGGAGCTGTTTTTT. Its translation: CSAADRTTHTGELFF.

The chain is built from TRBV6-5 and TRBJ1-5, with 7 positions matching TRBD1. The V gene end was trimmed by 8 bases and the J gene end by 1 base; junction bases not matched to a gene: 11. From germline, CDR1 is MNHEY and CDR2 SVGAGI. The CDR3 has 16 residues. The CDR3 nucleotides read TGTGCCAGCGGAACCTACAGGGGCGGGAGCAATCAGCCCCAGCATTTT. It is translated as CASGTYRGGSNQPQHF.

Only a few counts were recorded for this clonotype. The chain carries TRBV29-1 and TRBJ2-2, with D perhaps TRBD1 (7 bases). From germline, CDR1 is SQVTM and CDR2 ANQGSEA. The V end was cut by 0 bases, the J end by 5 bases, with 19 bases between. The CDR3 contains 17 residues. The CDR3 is CSVEDRKEGAWTGELFF. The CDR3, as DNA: TGCAGCGTTGAAGATCGAAAGGAGGGGGCTTGGACCGGGGAGCTGTTTTTT.

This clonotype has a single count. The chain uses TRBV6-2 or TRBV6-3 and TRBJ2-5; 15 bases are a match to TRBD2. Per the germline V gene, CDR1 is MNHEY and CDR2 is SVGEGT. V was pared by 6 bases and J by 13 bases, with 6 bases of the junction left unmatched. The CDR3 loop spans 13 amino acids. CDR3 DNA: TGTGCCAGCAGGGGACTAGCGGGAGGTCGAGCGTACTTC. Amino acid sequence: CASRGLAGGRAYF.

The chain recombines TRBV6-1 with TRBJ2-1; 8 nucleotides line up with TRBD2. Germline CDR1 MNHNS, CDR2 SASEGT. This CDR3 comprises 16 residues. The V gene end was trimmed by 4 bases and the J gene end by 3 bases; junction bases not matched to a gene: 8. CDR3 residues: CASSGLLAGRYNEQFF. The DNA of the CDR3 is TGTGCCAGCAGTGGGCTTCTAGCGGGCCGCTACAATGAGCAGTTCTTC.

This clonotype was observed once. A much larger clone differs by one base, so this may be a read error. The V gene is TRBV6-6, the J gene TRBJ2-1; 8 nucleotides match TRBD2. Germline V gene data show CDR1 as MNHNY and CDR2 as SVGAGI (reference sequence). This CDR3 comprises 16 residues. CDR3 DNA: TGTGCCAGCAGGCCCGGGACTAGTCGCTCCCACAATGAGCAGTTCTTC. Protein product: CASRPGTSRSHNEQFF.

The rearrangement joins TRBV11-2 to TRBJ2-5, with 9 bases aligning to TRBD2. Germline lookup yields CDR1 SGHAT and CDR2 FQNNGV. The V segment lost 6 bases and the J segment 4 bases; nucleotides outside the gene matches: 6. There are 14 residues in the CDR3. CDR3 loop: CASSKRGARETQYF. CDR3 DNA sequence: TGTGCCAGCAGTAAGCGGGGGGCCCGAGAGACCCAGTACTTC.

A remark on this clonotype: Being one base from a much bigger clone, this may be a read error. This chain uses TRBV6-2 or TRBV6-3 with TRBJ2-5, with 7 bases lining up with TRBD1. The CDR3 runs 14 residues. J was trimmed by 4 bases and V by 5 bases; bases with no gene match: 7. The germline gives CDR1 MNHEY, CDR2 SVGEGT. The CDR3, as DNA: TGTGCCAGCAGTGGGACAGACCCCTCAGAGACCCAGTACTTC. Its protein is CASSGTDPSETQYF.

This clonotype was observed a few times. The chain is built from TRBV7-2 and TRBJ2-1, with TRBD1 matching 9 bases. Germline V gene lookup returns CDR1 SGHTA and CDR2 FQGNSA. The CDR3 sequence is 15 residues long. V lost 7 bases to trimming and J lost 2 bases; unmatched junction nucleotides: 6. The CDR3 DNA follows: TGTGCCAGCATCCTGGACAGGGGACCCTACAATGAGCAGTTCTTC. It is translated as CASILDRGPYNEQFF.

CDR3 sequence reads: CASSIREGTDTQYF. The CDR3 nucleotides are TGTGCCAGCAGTATACGGGAGGGCACAGATACGCAGTATTTT. The rearrangement joins TRBV12-3 or TRBV12-4 to TRBJ2-3; 7 bases line up with TRBD2. V shed 5 bases, J shed 1 base, and the junction held 3 bases outside the gene matches. The CDR3 has 14 residues.

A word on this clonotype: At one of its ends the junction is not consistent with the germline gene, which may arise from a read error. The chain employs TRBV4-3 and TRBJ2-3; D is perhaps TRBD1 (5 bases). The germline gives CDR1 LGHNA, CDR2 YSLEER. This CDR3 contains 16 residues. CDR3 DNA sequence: TGCGCCAGCAGCCAAGCCGCAGGCCATACCACAGGTACGCAGTATTTT. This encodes CASSQAAGHTTGTQYF.

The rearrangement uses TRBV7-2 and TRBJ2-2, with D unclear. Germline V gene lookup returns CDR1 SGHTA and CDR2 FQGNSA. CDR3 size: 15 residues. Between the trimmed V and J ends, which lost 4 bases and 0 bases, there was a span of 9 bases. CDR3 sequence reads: CASSYSISNTGELFF. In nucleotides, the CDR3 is TGTGCCAGCAGCTACAGTATCTCGAACACCGGGGAGCTGTTTTTT.

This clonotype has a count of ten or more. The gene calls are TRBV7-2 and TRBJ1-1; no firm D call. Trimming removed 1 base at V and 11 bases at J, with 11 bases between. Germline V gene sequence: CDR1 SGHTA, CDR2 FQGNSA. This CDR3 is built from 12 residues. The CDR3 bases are TGTGCCAGCAGCTTAGGGGGAGGGTACGCTTTCTTT. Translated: CASSLGGGYAFF.

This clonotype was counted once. CDR3 coding DNA: TGTGCCAGCAGTTACGGGACTAGGGGAGCCTACAATGAGCAGTACTTC. Residues: CASSYGTRGAYNEQYF. This chain connects TRBV6-2 or TRBV6-3 to TRBJ2-1; 8 bases line up with TRBD2. Judging by the DNA end, TRBJ2-7 fits better; the J call may be wrong. Germline CDR1 reads MNHEY; CDR2 reads SVGEGT. CDR3 size: 16 residues.

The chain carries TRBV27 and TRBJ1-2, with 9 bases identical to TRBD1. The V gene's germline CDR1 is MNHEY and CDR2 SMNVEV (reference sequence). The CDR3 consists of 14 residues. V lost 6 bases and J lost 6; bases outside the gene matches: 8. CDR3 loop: CASSLGQGFDGYTF. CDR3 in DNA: TGTGCCAGCAGCCTAGGACAGGGGTTCGATGGCTACACCTTC.

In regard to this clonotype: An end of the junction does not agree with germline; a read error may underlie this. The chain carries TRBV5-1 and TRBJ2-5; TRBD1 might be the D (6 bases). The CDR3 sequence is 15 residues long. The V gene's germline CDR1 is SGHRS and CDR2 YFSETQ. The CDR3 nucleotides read TGCGCCAACAGCCCGACAGGAATGATCCAAGAGACCCAGTACTTC. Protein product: CANSPTGMIQETQYF.

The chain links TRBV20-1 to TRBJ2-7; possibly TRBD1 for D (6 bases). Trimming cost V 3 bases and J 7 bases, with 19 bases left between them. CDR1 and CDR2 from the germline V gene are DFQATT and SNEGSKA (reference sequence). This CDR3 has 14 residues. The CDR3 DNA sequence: TGCAGTGCTAGTGTTGGGGGCTGGAAGGGGGAGCAGTACTTC. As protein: CSASVGGWKGEQYF.

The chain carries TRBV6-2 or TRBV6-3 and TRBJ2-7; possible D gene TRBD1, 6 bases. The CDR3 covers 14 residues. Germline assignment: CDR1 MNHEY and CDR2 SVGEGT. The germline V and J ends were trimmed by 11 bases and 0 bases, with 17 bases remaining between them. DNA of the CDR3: TGTGCCGGGGGCCGGGGTCGGGGCTCCTACGAGCAGTACTTC. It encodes CAGGRGRGSYEQYF.

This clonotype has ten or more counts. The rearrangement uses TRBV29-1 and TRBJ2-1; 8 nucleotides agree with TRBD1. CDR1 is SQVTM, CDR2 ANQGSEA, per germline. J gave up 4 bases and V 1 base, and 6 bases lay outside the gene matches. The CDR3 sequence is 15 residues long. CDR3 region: CSVEVGRGPYNEQFF. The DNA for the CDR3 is TGCAGCGTTGAAGTCGGCAGGGGGCCATACAATGAGCAGTTCTTC.

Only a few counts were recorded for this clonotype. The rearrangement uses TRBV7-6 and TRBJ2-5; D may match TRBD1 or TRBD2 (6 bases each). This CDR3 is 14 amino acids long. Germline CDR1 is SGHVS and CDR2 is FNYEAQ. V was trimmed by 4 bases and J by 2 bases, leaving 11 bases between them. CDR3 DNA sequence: TGTGCCAGCAGCTCACGGGGGCCTCAAGAGACCCAGTACTTC. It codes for CASSSRGPQETQYF.

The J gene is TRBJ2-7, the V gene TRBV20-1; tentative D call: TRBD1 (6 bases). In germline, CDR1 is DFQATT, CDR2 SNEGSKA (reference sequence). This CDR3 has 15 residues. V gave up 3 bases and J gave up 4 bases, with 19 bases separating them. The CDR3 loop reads CSASEPARGGYEQYF. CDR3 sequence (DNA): TGCAGTGCTAGTGAGCCGGCTAGAGGGGGTTACGAGCAGTACTTC.

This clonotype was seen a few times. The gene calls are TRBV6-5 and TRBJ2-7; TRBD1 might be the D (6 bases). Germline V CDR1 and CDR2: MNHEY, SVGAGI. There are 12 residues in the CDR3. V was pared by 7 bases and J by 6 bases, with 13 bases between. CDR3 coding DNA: TGTGCCAGCAAGGGGGAAATCAGCGAGCAGTACTTC. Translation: CASKGEISEQYF.

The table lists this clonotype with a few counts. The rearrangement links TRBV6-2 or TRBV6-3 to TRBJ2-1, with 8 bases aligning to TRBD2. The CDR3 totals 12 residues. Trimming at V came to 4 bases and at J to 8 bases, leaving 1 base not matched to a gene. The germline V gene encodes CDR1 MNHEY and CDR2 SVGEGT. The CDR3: CASSLLADEQFF. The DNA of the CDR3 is TGTGCCAGCAGTTTACTAGCGGATGAGCAGTTCTTC.